Below, 21 T cell receptor beta chains from the same sample are listed, as sequenced in a study of cytotoxic CD8 clonotypes in ibrutinib-treated CLL. The data were produced by immunoSEQ multiplex PCR, yet TCRdb's version contains in-frame clones alone and is incomplete. The sample shows roughly 180,000 clones, around 72% of them seen only once. The starting material was PBMCs, obtained after 24 months of ibrutinib treatment. The receptor set was obtained from a human donor with chronic lymphocytic leukemia.

The chain couples TRBV28 to TRBJ2-7, with 7 bases identical to TRBD1. This CDR3 region has 15 residues. V was clipped by 6 bases and J by 7 bases; unmatched bases: 15. Germline V lookup: CDR1 MDHEN, CDR2 SYDVKM. This CDR3 is CASRKGGLGTGEQYF. CDR3 coding DNA: TGTGCCAGCAGAAAAGGGGGCCTTGGTACTGGGGAGCAGTACTTC.

This clone was seen a handful of times. The chain carries TRBV4-1 and TRBJ2-7, with 9 positions matching TRBD1. The V and J ends lost 4 bases and 0 bases, in that order; junction bases with no gene match: 4. The CDR3 has 15 residues. Germline CDR1 MGHRA, CDR2 YSYEKL. CDR3 protein: CASSLNRGPSYEQYF. The CDR3 coding sequence is TGCGCCAGCAGCCTAAACAGGGGGCCCTCCTACGAGCAGTACTTC.

This clone has only a few counts. The V and J genes are TRBV5-6 and TRBJ1-1, with unresolved D. The CDR3 runs to 12 residues. Looked up from germline, CDR1 is SGHDT and CDR2 is YYEEEE. Deletions cut 2 bases from V and 0 bases from J, with 2 bases between. The CDR3 DNA sequence: TGTGCCAGCAGCTTCGTGAACACTGAAGCTTTCTTT. Its translation: CASSFVNTEAFF.

The rearrangement joins TRBV5-4 to TRBJ2-7; D is possibly TRBD2 (6 bases). This CDR3 contains 14 residues. The V end was cut by 2 bases, the J end by 6 bases, with 15 bases between. Germline lookup yields CDR1 SGHNT and CDR2 YYREEE (reference sequence). DNA for the CDR3: TGTGCCAGCAGCTTACCGGGAGTTTTTGGCGAGCAGTACTTC. Translating gives CASSLPGVFGEQYF.

The V and J genes are TRBV27 and TRBJ2-1; D perhaps matches TRBD2 (7 bases). Germline CDR1 is MNHEY and CDR2 is SMNVEV (reference sequence). Deletions cut 4 bases from V and 6 bases from J, with 22 bases between. The CDR3 sequence is 17 residues long. The CDR3 sequence: CASSSPYERDNVNEQFF. CDR3 in DNA: TGTGCCAGCAGTTCACCCTACGAGCGGGACAACGTCAATGAGCAGTTCTTC.

The V call is TRBV15, the J call TRBJ1-5; tentative D call: TRBD1 (5 bases). Germline V gives CDR1 LNHNV, CDR2 YYDKDF (reference sequence). The CDR3 contains 16 residues. The V end was cut by 1 base, the J end by 2 bases, with 12 bases between. In DNA form, the CDR3 reads TGTGCCACCAGCAGAGCCCGGGGCTCTGGCAATCAGCCCCAGCATTTT. It codes for CATSRARGSGNQPQHF.

For this clone: In the same sample, other DNA sequences code for this CDR3. The chain joins TRBV4-3 to TRBJ2-5; D is undetermined. V gave up 0 bases and J gave up 5 bases, with 10 bases separating them. This CDR3 comprises 14 residues. Germline lookup yields CDR1 LGHNA and CDR2 YSLEER. CDR3 DNA sequence: TGCGCCAGCAGCCAAGATTTAGGTAGCGAGACCCAGTACTTC. Amino acids: CASSQDLGSETQYF.

V and J are TRBV5-4 and TRBJ2-2, with D perhaps given as TRBD1 or TRBD2 (5 bases each). This CDR3 contains 15 residues. The germline V gene encodes CDR1 SGHNT and CDR2 YYREEE (reference sequence). V was shortened by 2 bases and J by 5 bases, with 13 bases between the two germline ends. The CDR3 spells CASSLDTGATGELFF. Here the CDR3 DNA reads TGTGCCAGCAGCTTAGATACCGGGGCAACCGGGGAGCTGTTTTTT.

This clone qualifies as medium-sized. The V call is TRBV30, the J call TRBJ1-5; no clear D. Germline-derived CDR1 and CDR2 are GTSNPN and SVGIG (reference sequence). V shed 8 bases and J shed 5 bases, with 16 bases lying between them. The CDR3 extends over 13 amino acids. DNA for the CDR3: TGTGCCGGGTCGGTCTCTTCAGATCAGCCCCAGCATTTT. Its protein product is CAGSVSSDQPQHF.

This clone was seen only once. The rearrangement joins TRBV18 to TRBJ2-5; D unresolved. The CDR3 has 12 residues. Germline loops: CDR1 KGHSH, CDR2 LQKENI. V shed 2 bases and J shed 5 bases, with 6 bases lying between them. The CDR3 bases are TGTGCCAGCTCACCAATCGTGGAGACCCAGTACTTC. Its translation: CASSPIVETQYF.

This chain joins TRBV4-1 and TRBJ2-5, with D possibly TRBD1 on 6 matching bases. The V gene lost 1 base and the J gene lost 1 base, with 7 bases spanning the gap. Germline CDR1 is MGHRA and CDR2 is YSYEKL. This CDR3 region has 14 residues. CDR3 sequence: CASSQGQAQETQYF. CDR3 nucleotides: TGCGCCAGCAGCCAAGGACAGGCCCAAGAGACCCAGTACTTC.

The J gene is TRBJ2-5, the V gene TRBV20-1, with D hard to call. This CDR3 is built from 11 residues. Germline assignment: CDR1 DFQATT and CDR2 SNEGSKA (reference sequence). Trimming shortened V by 8 bases and J by 0 bases, and 7 bases separated the two germline ends. Here the CDR3 DNA reads TGCAGTAGGGCGTACCAAGAGACCCAGTACTTC. Translated, it gives CSRAYQETQYF.

The CDR3 nucleotides read TGTGCCAGCAGGGGAGAAGCGGGAACCTCCTACGAGCAGTACTTC. It translates to CASRGEAGTSYEQYF. The chain has TRBV28 and TRBJ2-7; 7 bases agree with TRBD2. The CDR3 runs to 15 residues. Germline CDR1 and CDR2: MDHEN and SYDVKM. The junction had 8 bases not matched to a gene; V was cut back by 6 bases and J by 0 bases. Full variable domain (missing parts from reference TRBV28 and TRBJ2-7): DVKVTQSSRYLVKRTGEKVFLECVQDMDHENMFWYRQDPGLGLRLIYFSYDVKMKEKGDIPEGYSVSREKKERFSLILESASTNQTSMYLCASRGEAGTSYEQYFGPGTRLTVT.

The CDR3 DNA reads TGCGCCAGCAGCTTGGCCGTCAGCGGTGCTAGCACAGATACGCAGTATTTT. Protein product: CASSLAVSGASTDTQYF. V usage is TRBV5-1 and J usage is TRBJ2-3, with D maybe TRBD2 (5 bases). CDR1 and CDR2 (germline): SGHRS, YFSETQ. Deletions cut 0 bases from V and 0 bases from J, with 14 bases between. The CDR3 consists of 17 residues.

The chain couples TRBV6-1 to TRBJ2-2; no reliable D call. Germline-derived CDR1 and CDR2 are MNHNS and SASEGT. The CDR3 loop spans 15 amino acids. Deletions cut 3 bases from V and 4 bases from J, with 12 bases between. CDR3 nucleotide sequence: TGTGCCAGCAGTGACGAAGGGATAAGCACCGGGGAGCTGTTTTTT. Translated, it gives CASSDEGISTGELFF.

For the CDR3, the DNA is TGTGCCAGCAAACAGGCCCAAGGGCCCCAGCATTTT. Its protein product is CASKQAQGPQHF. The gene calls are TRBV6-1 and TRBJ1-5; D may be TRBD1 (5 bases). CDR1 is MNHNS, CDR2 SASEGT, per germline. The CDR3 spans 12 residues. V lost 7 bases and J 9 bases, leaving 13 bases between the germline ends.

The chain couples TRBV7-3 to TRBJ1-1; TRBD1 agrees at 7 bases. The germline CDR1 and CDR2 sequences are SGHTA and FQGTGA. CDR3 length equals 17 residues. J lost 1 base, V lost 1 base, and 9 bases had no gene match. Here the CDR3 reads CASSLIARQGKNTEAFF. The CDR3 nucleotides are TGTGCCAGCAGCTTAATAGCCCGACAGGGCAAGAACACTGAAGCTTTCTTT.

The chain couples TRBV7-2 to TRBJ2-5; D is ambiguous. The CDR3 totals 15 residues. V dropped 3 bases and J dropped 3 bases, with 14 bases sitting between them. In germline, CDR1 is SGHTA, CDR2 FQGNSA. CDR3 amino acids: CASSFGSSFEETQYF. DNA for the CDR3: TGTGCCAGCAGCTTCGGGTCGTCTTTCGAAGAGACCCAGTACTTC.

The table lists this clone with a few counts. V gene TRBV27 combines with J gene TRBJ2-3; D ambiguous. CDR1 MNHEY and CDR2 SMNVEV come from the germline V gene (reference sequence). Deletions cut 3 bases from V and 1 base from J, with 5 bases between. The CDR3 is 13 amino acids. Written as DNA, the CDR3 is TGTGCCAGCAGTTTCGTTCGCACAGATACGCAGTATTTT. Translating it yields CASSFVRTDTQYF.

There are a few counts of this clone. The chain links TRBV19 to TRBJ1-2; no firm D call. The CDR3 sequence is 13 residues long. CDR1 is LNHDA, CDR2 SQIVND, per germline (reference sequence). V lost 5 bases and J 4 bases, leaving 11 bases between the germline ends. The CDR3: CASSVFGGYGYTF. The CDR3 DNA is TGTGCCAGTAGTGTCTTCGGAGGCTATGGCTACACCTTC.

A few counts support this clone. The chain uses TRBV30 and TRBJ2-2, with 11 bases fitting TRBD1. Germline lookup yields CDR1 GTSNPN and CDR2 SVGIG (reference sequence). J was trimmed by 4 bases and V by 3 bases; bases with no gene match: 7. This CDR3 comprises 16 residues. In DNA, the CDR3 is TGTGCCTGGAGAACCGGGACAGGGGGAAGCACCGGGGAGCTGTTTTTT. Its translation is CAWRTGTGGSTGELFF.